Below, 22 T cell receptor beta chains from the same sample are listed, as sequenced in a study of T cell responses to AZD1222 COVID-19 vaccine. Method: immunoSEQ multiplex PCR; TCRdb's copy keeps in-frame clones and lacks some. Among some 120,000 clones listed, 88% were seen once. Source: peripheral blood, taken on day 0 of AZD1222 vaccination. The receptor source for this set is an adult in good health.

V usage is TRBV11-3 and J usage is TRBJ2-5, with D hard to call. From germline, CDR1 is SGHNT and CDR2 YENEEA. V was clipped by 5 bases and J by 6 bases, with 13 bases between them. The length of the CDR3 is 13 residues. CDR3 nucleotides: TGTGCCAGCAGCCCCCCCGGCCAGAAGACCCAGTACTTC. It specifies CASSPPGQKTQYF.

This chain joins TRBV2 and TRBJ2-7; no definite D call. The germline CDR1 and CDR2 sequences are SNHLY and FYNNEI. The CDR3 totals 14 residues. V was pared by 2 bases and J by 0 bases, with 8 bases between. Here the CDR3 DNA reads TGTGCCAGCAGTGAACGCTTCCTCTCCTACGAGCAGTACTTC. Protein product: CASSERFLSYEQYF.

The chain has TRBV6-2 or TRBV6-3 and TRBJ1-1; D remains ambiguous. The CDR3 runs 17 residues. CDR1 and CDR2 (germline): MNHEY, SVGEGT. V lost 1 base to trimming and J lost 5 bases, with 20 bases between them. CDR3 bases: TGTGCCAGCAGTTACTTCGCGGACGGCGCCTCTCGGACTGAAGCTTTCTTT. This codes for CASSYFADGASRTEAFF.

This clone has just a few counts. V usage is TRBV10-3 and J usage is TRBJ2-3; 11 bases align to TRBD2. The CDR3 spans 16 residues. With 0 bases clipped from V and 6 bases from J, the junction kept 5 bases outside the gene matches. Germline V gene sequence: CDR1 ENHRY, CDR2 SYGVKD. CDR3 sequence reads: CAISESPSGGTDTQYF. In nucleotides, the CDR3 is TGTGCCATCAGTGAGTCGCCTAGCGGGGGGACCGATACGCAGTATTTT.

V gene TRBV28 combines with J gene TRBJ2-7, with 8 nucleotides matching TRBD1. This CDR3 is 14 amino acids long. The V and J ends lost 1 base and 4 bases, in that order; junction bases with no gene match: 3. Germline V gene lookup returns CDR1 MDHEN and CDR2 SYDVKM. CDR3 coding DNA: TGTGCCAGCAGTTTATCCAGGGGGCGTTACGAGCAGTACTTC. This encodes CASSLSRGRYEQYF.

This clone was recorded once. V and J are TRBV27 and TRBJ1-1, with TRBD1 matching over 7 bases. The CDR3 is 14 amino acids. From germline, CDR1 is MNHEY and CDR2 SMNVEV (reference sequence). V gave up 2 bases and J gave up 3 bases; unmatched junction bases: 3. The CDR3 here is CASSLSQGDTEAFF. CDR3 coding DNA: TGTGCCAGCAGTTTAAGTCAGGGGGACACTGAAGCTTTCTTT.

Here the CDR3 DNA reads TGTGCCAGCAGTCCCCTAGCGGGTGGCTATGAGCAGTTCTTC. It encodes CASSPLAGGYEQFF. The rearrangement joins TRBV2 to TRBJ2-1; the match to TRBD2 covers 8 bases. The length of the CDR3 is 14 residues. Germline CDR1 and CDR2: SNHLY and FYNNEI. The trim removed 5 bases at V and 8 bases at J, leaving 8 bases unmatched.

This clone has a handful of counts. This sequence joins TRBV9 and TRBJ2-4; D gene unclear. This CDR3 contains 14 residues. Between the trimmed V and J ends, which lost 3 bases and 2 bases, there was a span of 9 bases. Germline assignment: CDR1 SGDLS and CDR2 YYNGEE. The CDR3 nucleotides read TGTGCCAGCAGCGGACGGCTTCCCAAAAACATTCAGTACTTC. Translation gives CASSGRLPKNIQYF.

This sequence joins TRBV7-9 and TRBJ1-1; TRBD1 matches at 8 bases. The CDR3 has 18 amino acids. Trimming cost V 2 bases and J 1 base; bases outside gene matches: 12. Germline V gene data show CDR1 as SEHNR and CDR2 as FQNEAQ (reference sequence). The CDR3 nucleotides read TGTGCCAGCAGCTTAACCGGATACGGGACAGGAGAGAACACTGAAGCTTTCTTT. Residues: CASSLTGYGTGENTEAFF.

This CDR3 reads CSVVAGAGEQYF. CDR3 coding DNA: TGCAGCGTTGTGGCGGGAGCGGGAGAGCAGTACTTC. This rearrangement joins TRBV29-1 to TRBJ2-7; 7 bases align to TRBD2. With 4 bases clipped from V and 7 bases from J, the junction kept 7 bases outside the gene matches. This CDR3 contains 12 residues. CDR1 is SQVTM, CDR2 ANQGSEA, per germline.

J is TRBJ1-2 and V is TRBV19, with 7 bases fitting TRBD1. Per germline, CDR1 LNHDA and CDR2 SQIVND (reference sequence). The CDR3 consists of 12 residues. J was trimmed by 8 bases and V by 10 bases; bases with no gene match: 10. In nucleotides, the CDR3 is TGTGCCACCTGGGAGGGGGCGGCCGGCTACACCTTC. Amino acids: CATWEGAAGYTF.

This clone has just a few counts. The chain is built from TRBV19 and TRBJ2-7, with 12 bases that match TRBD1. Germline V gene lookup returns CDR1 LNHDA and CDR2 SQIVND (reference sequence). With V trimmed by 10 bases and J by 6 bases, 10 bases remained unmatched. The CDR3 consists of 14 residues. CDR3 nucleotides: TGTGCCACCTCACGGGGACAGGGGGCTTTCGAGCAGTACTTC. This gives the protein CATSRGQGAFEQYF. The whole variable domain, remainder taken from reference TRBV19 and TRBJ2-7, is DGGITQSPKYLFRKEGQNVTLSCEQNLNHDAMYWYRQDPGQGLRLIYYSQIVNDFQKGDIAEGYSVSREKKESFPLTVTSAQKNPTAFYLCATSRGQGAFEQYFGPGTRLTVT.

This sequence joins TRBV4-1 and TRBJ1-1; TRBD1 aligns across 9 bases. CDR1 and CDR2 (germline): MGHRA, YSYEKL. CDR3 length equals 15 residues. V shed 0 bases and J 6 bases; nucleotides not matched to a gene: 5. DNA for the CDR3: TGCGCCAGCAGCCAAGACGGGACAGGGTACGCTGAAGCTTTCTTT. Its protein product is CASSQDGTGYAEAFF.

This rearrangement joins TRBV11-3 to TRBJ2-1; 7 bases are a match to TRBD1. In germline, CDR1 is SGHNT, CDR2 YENEEA. This CDR3 region has 15 residues. Trimming removed 3 bases from V and 4 bases from J; junction bases left unmatched: 6. CDR3 coding DNA: TGTGCCAGCAGCTTTCGACAGGGCGTTTACAATGAGCAGTTCTTC. This gives the protein CASSFRQGVYNEQFF.

The chain uses TRBV9 and TRBJ2-7; D is unclear. This CDR3 spans 14 amino acids. The germline CDR1 and CDR2 sequences are SGDLS and YYNGEE. Trimming removed 0 bases at V and 4 bases at J, with 11 bases between. The CDR3, as DNA: TGTGCCAGCAGCGTAGACTCTGGAACTTACGAGCAGTACTTC. Protein sequence: CASSVDSGTYEQYF.

The J gene is TRBJ1-6, the V gene TRBV19; TRBD1 is a possible D gene (5 bases). This CDR3 has 14 residues. The germline V gene encodes CDR1 LNHDA and CDR2 SQIVND (reference sequence). Trimming pared 4 bases from V and 7 bases from J, leaving 11 bases between. The CDR3 bases are TGTGCCAGTAGTAGGAAGGGACCCAATTCACCCCTCCACTTT. Translation: CASSRKGPNSPLHF.

The DNA for the CDR3 is TGTGCCAGCAGCTCATCCGGGACAGGGATCAATGAGCAGTTCTTC. Translation: CASSSSGTGINEQFF. The rearrangement joins TRBV5-5 to TRBJ2-1; 9 bases line up with TRBD1. There are 15 residues in the CDR3. The J segment lost 6 bases and the V segment lost 3 bases, leaving 7 bases of the junction unmatched. Germline V lookup: CDR1 SGHKS, CDR2 YYEKEE (reference sequence).

The table lists this clone with a few counts. V usage is TRBV6-1 and J usage is TRBJ1-3, with a tentative D call TRBD1 (5 bases). Per germline, CDR1 MNHNS and CDR2 SASEGT. The CDR3 sequence is 16 residues long. V lost 3 bases, J lost 0 bases, and 12 bases lay in between. In nucleotides, the CDR3 is TGTGCCAGCAGTGATCTGATGAGGGGCTCTGGAAACACCATATATTTT. It translates to CASSDLMRGSGNTIYF.

In its sample, this clone was seen once. The chain links TRBV7-8 to TRBJ1-1; D is ambiguous. Trimming took off 5 bases at V and 4 bases at J, with 8 bases between the two ends. The CDR3 is made up of 12 amino acids. Germline lookup yields CDR1 SGHVS and CDR2 FQNEAQ. The CDR3 loop is CASSPVGTEAFF. Written as DNA, the CDR3 is TGTGCCAGCAGCCCCGTCGGCACTGAAGCTTTCTTT.

The chain has TRBV7-3 and TRBJ1-2; TRBD1 aligns across 10 bases. V shed 5 bases, J shed 7 bases, and the junction held 7 bases outside the gene matches. The CDR3 runs 14 residues. The germline gives CDR1 SGHTA, CDR2 FQGTGA. This CDR3 is CASSQAGTGAGYTF. CDR3 nucleotides: TGTGCCAGCAGCCAAGCCGGGACAGGGGCTGGCTACACCTTC.

The gene calls are TRBV11-3 and TRBJ2-1; a weak D match, TRBD1 (5 bases). The germline V gene has CDR1 SGHNT and CDR2 YENEEA. V was shortened by 5 bases and J by 9 bases, with 11 bases between the two germline ends. The CDR3 runs to 12 residues. In DNA form, the CDR3 reads TGTGCCAGCAGCCCAGGGTGGGGTGAGCAGTTCTTC. It specifies CASSPGWGEQFF. Together with reference TRBV11-3 and TRBJ2-1, the CDR3 gives the full variable domain: EAGVVQSPRYKIIEKKQPVAFWCNPISGHNTLYWYLQNLGQGPELLIRYENEEAVDDSQLPKDRFSAERLKGVDSTLKIQPAELGDSAVYLCASSPGWGEQFFGPGTRLTVL.

This chain connects TRBV5-1 to TRBJ1-1; 9 bases fit TRBD1. The CDR3 sequence is 16 residues long. Germline lookup yields CDR1 SGHRS and CDR2 YFSETQ. V trimming: 4 bases; J trimming: 1 base; junction bases outside the gene matches: 8. The CDR3, as DNA: TGCGCCAGCAGCACCGGACAGGGGCATAGGAACACTGAAGCTTTCTTT. This sequence encodes CASSTGQGHRNTEAFF.